What follows are 30 T cell receptor beta chains derived from one specimen sequenced in a study of cytomegalovirus exposure and HLA in healthy donors. The PCR employed 60 Vbeta primers together with 13 Jbeta primers. Sequencing used immunoSEQ multiplex PCR; TCRdb keeps in-frame clones, though not all of them. The sample includes 150,000 or so clones, 70% to 80% of them seen just once. Material for sequencing was PBMCs. The receptors originated from a woman aged 40 to 50 in good health and CMV-seronegative.

The chain couples TRBV6-1 to TRBJ2-7, with D possibly matching TRBD1 (6 bases). Trimming stripped 2 bases from V and 5 bases from J, with 13 bases between. Per germline, CDR1 MNHNS and CDR2 SASEGT. The length of the CDR3 is 14 residues. The CDR3 reads CASSEPRGGDEQYF. The CDR3 DNA is TGTGCCAGCAGTGAACCCAGGGGCGGCGACGAGCAGTACTTC.

The chain has TRBV7-3 and TRBJ2-7; 8 bases agree with TRBD2. The germline V gene encodes CDR1 SGHTA and CDR2 FQGTGA. Trimming removed 5 bases from V and 5 bases from J; junction bases left unmatched: 11. CDR3 size: 15 residues. CDR3 sequence reads: CASSPTGLGGDEQYF. CDR3 coding DNA: TGTGCCAGCAGCCCAACGGGACTAGGGGGAGACGAGCAGTACTTC.

This chain connects TRBV29-1 to TRBJ2-5; tentatively, D is TRBD1 (6 bases). This CDR3 contains 11 residues. CDR1 is SQVTM, CDR2 ANQGSEA, per germline. V was trimmed by 8 bases and J by 2 bases, leaving 9 bases between them. CDR3 in DNA: TGCAGCTTCAGGGGACAAGAGACCCAGTACTTC. Translation gives CSFRGQETQYF.

The gene calls are TRBV7-9 and TRBJ1-1; possible D gene TRBD1, 6 bases. CDR1 and CDR2 (germline): SEHNR, FQNEAQ (reference sequence). Between the trimmed V and J ends, which lost 6 bases and 6 bases, there was a span of 14 bases. CDR3 length: 13 residues. For the CDR3, the DNA is TGTGCCAGCAGTTATTTCGGACAGTCTGAAGCTTTCTTT. Its protein product is CASSYFGQSEAFF.

The chain is built from TRBV27 and TRBJ1-4; TRBD1 agrees at 9 bases. J lost 7 bases, V lost 8 bases, and 11 bases had no gene match. Germline assignment: CDR1 MNHEY and CDR2 SMNVEV (reference sequence). This CDR3 comprises 15 residues. Here the CDR3 DNA reads TGTGCCAGCGGCAAAAACAGGGGGCTGGCTGAAAAACTGTTTTTT. Amino acids: CASGKNRGLAEKLFF.

The CDR3 DNA sequence: TGCAGCGCTCCGACAGGGAATTTTAACTATGGCTACACCTTC. This gives the protein CSAPTGNFNYGYTF. V usage is TRBV29-1 and J usage is TRBJ1-2, with 7 bases that match TRBD1. CDR3 length: 14 amino acids. Germline V gene lookup returns CDR1 SQVTM and CDR2 ANQGSEA. The trim removed 7 bases at V and 1 base at J, leaving 9 bases unmatched.

This chain connects TRBV5-1 to TRBJ1-1, with D hard to call. This CDR3 spans 13 amino acids. V was cut by 2 bases and J by 4 bases, with 9 bases left in between. CDR1 is SGHRS, CDR2 YFSETQ, per germline. CDR3 region: CASSFRGGTEAFF. Here the CDR3 DNA reads TGCGCCAGCAGCTTCCGAGGTGGCACTGAAGCTTTCTTT.

This clone has only one observation. V and J are TRBV30 and TRBJ2-1; D gene ambiguous. V dropped 2 bases and J dropped 5 bases, with 4 bases sitting between them. The CDR3 runs 11 residues. Germline V gene sequence: CDR1 GTSNPN, CDR2 SVGIG (reference sequence). CDR3 bases: TGTGCCTGGAGTCCAGACAATGAGCAGTTCTTC. Residues: CAWSPDNEQFF.

This rearrangement joins TRBV30 to TRBJ1-3, with D unresolved. Germline CDR1 GTSNPN, CDR2 SVGIG (reference sequence). V was trimmed by 1 base and J by 2 bases, leaving 9 bases between them. This CDR3 comprises 14 residues. The CDR3 nucleotides are TGTGCCTGGAGTGGCGAGCTCCCTGGAAACACCATATATTTT. This gives the protein CAWSGELPGNTIYF.

The chain uses TRBV10-3 and TRBJ1-3, with D maybe TRBD1 (6 bases). The CDR3 consists of 14 residues. The V and J ends lost 2 bases and 5 bases respectively, with 10 bases between them. Germline V gives CDR1 ENHRY, CDR2 SYGVKD. The CDR3 DNA reads as TGTGCCATCAGTGAGGGCAGGGGAAGAAACACCATATATTTT. Protein: CAISEGRGRNTIYF.

This clone was observed a few times. The genes are TRBV2 and TRBJ2-5; a possible D gene is TRBD2 (5 bases). The CDR3 length is 21 residues. Germline CDR1 reads SNHLY; CDR2 reads FYNNEI. V lost 2 bases and J lost 5, with 33 bases in between. The DNA of the CDR3 is TGTGCCAGCAGTGAACCGTTGGAGGTCGGGGAAGCCCCTGATTGGTATGAGACCCAGTACTTC. As protein: CASSEPLEVGEAPDWYETQYF. Full variable domain (missing parts from reference TRBV2 and TRBJ2-5): EPEVTQTPSHQVTQMGQEVILRCVPISNHLYFYWYRQILGQKVEFLVSFYNNEISEKSEIFDDQFSVERPDGSNFTLKIRSTKLEDSAMYFCASSEPLEVGEAPDWYETQYFGPGTRLLVL.

V gene TRBV2 combines with J gene TRBJ1-5, with 10 bases matching TRBD1. Germline CDR1 reads SNHLY; CDR2 reads FYNNEI. J gave up 6 bases and V 8 bases, and 7 bases lay outside the gene matches. This CDR3 is built from 14 residues. CDR3 region: CASGGQGGSQPQHF. The CDR3 nucleotides read TGTGCCAGCGGCGGACAGGGGGGGAGTCAGCCCCAGCATTTT.

This clone was found a few times. CDR3 DNA sequence: TGTGCCAGCAAACAGGGGACTAATGAAAAACTGTTTTTT. Translation: CASKQGTNEKLFF. The V and J genes are TRBV7-9 and TRBJ1-4, with TRBD1 identical over 7 bases. J gave up 2 bases and V 7 bases, and 1 base lay outside the gene matches. This CDR3 has 13 residues. The germline gives CDR1 SEHNR, CDR2 FQNEAQ (reference sequence).

The rearrangement joins TRBV29-1 to TRBJ2-2; D perhaps matches TRBD2 (6 bases). Germline CDR1 reads SQVTM; CDR2 reads ANQGSEA. V lost 5 bases, J lost 4 bases, and 17 bases lay in between. The CDR3 sequence is 15 residues long. This CDR3 reads CSVYFGTGVTGELFF. Here the CDR3 DNA reads TGCAGCGTTTATTTCGGGACGGGAGTCACCGGGGAGCTGTTTTTT.

This rearrangement joins TRBV23-1 to TRBJ1-3; maybe TRBD1 (6 bases). TRBV23-1 qualifies as an ORF whose function is uncertain. Deletions cut 8 bases from V and 8 bases from J, with 10 bases between. CDR3 length: 11 amino acids. CDR3 in DNA: TGCGCCAGCCCACAGGGAGACACCATATATTTT. Protein product: CASPQGDTIYF.

This chain uses TRBV30 with TRBJ1-2; D is uncertain. This CDR3 has 13 residues. With 0 bases removed from V and 4 bases from J, the gap between germline ends came to 9 bases. The V gene's germline CDR1 is GTSNPN and CDR2 SVGIG (reference sequence). The CDR3 DNA follows: TGTGCCTGGAGTGTACGCCCGGGCTATGGCTACACCTTC. Protein: CAWSVRPGYGYTF.

The chain links TRBV2 to TRBJ2-1, with 7 bases matching TRBD2. V shed 6 bases, J shed 4 bases, and the junction held 6 bases outside the gene matches. The CDR3 extends over 14 amino acids. Germline V lookup: CDR1 SNHLY, CDR2 FYNNEI. The CDR3, as DNA: TGTGCCAGCAGGCGGGCTAGCGGTTACAATGAGCAGTTCTTC. Translated: CASRRASGYNEQFF.

The table lists this clone with a few counts. The V gene is TRBV5-1, the J gene TRBJ1-1, with D uncertain. CDR3 size: 14 residues. V was cut by 1 base and J by 0 bases, with 7 bases left in between. The germline V gene encodes CDR1 SGHRS and CDR2 YFSETQ. The DNA for the CDR3 is TGCGCCAGCAGCTTGCTAGAGATGAACACTGAAGCTTTCTTT. Its protein product is CASSLLEMNTEAFF.

The V call is TRBV29-1, the J call TRBJ2-5; the match to TRBD2 covers 10 bases. This CDR3 is built from 12 residues. The V and J ends lost 8 bases and 6 bases, in that order; junction bases with no gene match: 6. Germline CDR1 SQVTM, CDR2 ANQGSEA. CDR3 residues: CSKAGGIKTQYF. The CDR3 coding sequence is TGCAGCAAAGCGGGAGGGATCAAGACCCAGTACTTC. Combining the CDR3 with reference TRBV29-1 and TRBJ2-5 gives the whole variable domain SAVISQKPSRDICQRGTSLTIQCQVDSQVTMMFWYRQQPGQSLTLIATANQGSEATYESGFVIDKFPISRPNLTFSTLTVSNMSPEDSSIYLCSKAGGIKTQYFGPGTRLLVL.

The chain combines TRBV9 with TRBJ2-7, with TRBD1 matching 8 bases. Germline CDR1 SGDLS, CDR2 YYNGEE. The CDR3 length is 15 residues. V dropped 4 bases and J dropped 5; count of bases not matched to a gene: 11. The CDR3 here is CASSSRTGTLDEQYF. The CDR3 DNA sequence: TGTGCCAGCAGCTCTAGGACAGGGACCCTCGACGAGCAGTACTTC.

This CDR3 reads CASSSSARSYEQYF. CDR3 bases: TGTGCCAGCAGTAGTAGCGCCCGGTCCTACGAGCAGTACTTC. The chain has TRBV6-6 and TRBJ2-7; D possibly corresponds to TRBD2 (5 bases). V was pared by 5 bases and J by 1 base, with 12 bases between. The CDR3 is 14 amino acids. Looked up from germline, CDR1 is MNHNY and CDR2 is SVGAGI (reference sequence).

This clone was counted between two and nine times. The J gene is TRBJ2-7, the V gene TRBV7-9, with D tentatively TRBD1 (6 bases). V was trimmed by 2 bases and J by 0 bases, leaving 11 bases between them. CDR1 and CDR2 from the germline V gene are SEHNR and FQNEAQ (reference sequence). CDR3 length: 15 residues. CDR3 nucleotides: TGTGCCAGCAGCTTACAGGGGCGGAGCTCCTACGAGCAGTACTTC. This encodes CASSLQGRSSYEQYF.

In its sample, this clone was seen a few times. V is TRBV28 and J is TRBJ1-5, with TRBD1 matching 8 bases. J gave up 4 bases and V 4 bases, and 6 bases lay outside the gene matches. This CDR3 spans 15 amino acids. From germline, CDR1 is MDHEN and CDR2 SYDVKM. This CDR3 reads CASSSGGGRNQPQHF. CDR3 sequence (DNA): TGTGCCAGCAGTTCAGGGGGCGGTCGGAATCAGCCCCAGCATTTT.

This clone appeared once. This chain joins TRBV2 and TRBJ1-2; D ambiguous. Trimming left V 1 base short and J 8 bases short, with 11 bases between. Germline V gene data show CDR1 as SNHLY and CDR2 as FYNNEI. The CDR3 sequence is 13 residues long. Written as DNA, the CDR3 is TGTGCCAGCAGTGAAGGGCCCGAATGGGGCTACACCTTC. Translation: CASSEGPEWGYTF.

V is TRBV18 and J is TRBJ2-7, with 9 positions matching TRBD1. The CDR3 is made up of 14 amino acids. CDR1 is KGHSH, CDR2 LQKENI, per germline. The V segment lost 3 bases and the J segment 4 bases; nucleotides outside the gene matches: 4. The CDR3 is CASSPWDREYEQYF. The CDR3 DNA reads TGTGCCAGCTCACCTTGGGACAGGGAGTACGAGCAGTACTTC.

This clone was observed once. This chain joins TRBV4-2 and TRBJ2-5; 9 bases map to TRBD2. The germline gives CDR1 LGHNA, CDR2 YNFKEQ. This CDR3 comprises 16 residues. The V and J ends lost 3 bases and 2 bases, in that order; junction bases with no gene match: 7. CDR3 sequence (DNA): TGTGCCAGCAGCCAGACGACTAGCGGTGGACAAGAGACCCAGTACTTC. Translating gives CASSQTTSGGQETQYF.

The chain combines TRBV6-1 with TRBJ2-4; D is possibly TRBD1 (5 bases). V gave up 5 bases and J gave up 11 bases, with 16 bases separating them. This CDR3 is built from 13 residues. Germline CDR1 reads MNHNS; CDR2 reads SASEGT. CDR3 residues: CASSNRRVAVQYF. CDR3 DNA: TGTGCCAGCAGTAATCGCAGGGTGGCCGTTCAGTACTTC.

The table lists this clone with many counts. The genes are TRBV12-5 and TRBJ2-2, with D maybe TRBD2 (6 bases). The CDR3 covers 13 residues. CDR1 and CDR2 (germline): LGHNT, FRNRAP. Deletions cut 1 base from V and 6 bases from J, with 6 bases between. The CDR3 here is CASGLGGAGELFF. As DNA, the CDR3 is TGTGCTAGTGGTTTGGGGGGGGCCGGGGAGCTGTTTTTT.

V gene TRBV9 combines with J gene TRBJ2-5, with D possibly TRBD1 on 6 matching bases. Germline V gene lookup returns CDR1 SGDLS and CDR2 YYNGEE. This CDR3 is 17 amino acids long. V lost 0 bases to trimming and J lost 5 bases, with 20 bases between them. This CDR3 is CASSVGQVLGGSETQYF. CDR3 DNA: TGTGCCAGCAGCGTAGGGCAGGTATTAGGGGGTTCGGAGACCCAGTACTTC.

This chain connects TRBV6-1 to TRBJ1-2, with D perhaps TRBD1 (5 bases). Trimming pared 2 bases from V and 4 bases from J, leaving 14 bases between. Germline V lookup: CDR1 MNHNS, CDR2 SASEGT. The CDR3 has 15 amino acids. CDR3 bases: TGTGCCAGCAGTGAACGAGAAGGGGTTTTCTATGGCTACACCTTC. This encodes CASSEREGVFYGYTF.